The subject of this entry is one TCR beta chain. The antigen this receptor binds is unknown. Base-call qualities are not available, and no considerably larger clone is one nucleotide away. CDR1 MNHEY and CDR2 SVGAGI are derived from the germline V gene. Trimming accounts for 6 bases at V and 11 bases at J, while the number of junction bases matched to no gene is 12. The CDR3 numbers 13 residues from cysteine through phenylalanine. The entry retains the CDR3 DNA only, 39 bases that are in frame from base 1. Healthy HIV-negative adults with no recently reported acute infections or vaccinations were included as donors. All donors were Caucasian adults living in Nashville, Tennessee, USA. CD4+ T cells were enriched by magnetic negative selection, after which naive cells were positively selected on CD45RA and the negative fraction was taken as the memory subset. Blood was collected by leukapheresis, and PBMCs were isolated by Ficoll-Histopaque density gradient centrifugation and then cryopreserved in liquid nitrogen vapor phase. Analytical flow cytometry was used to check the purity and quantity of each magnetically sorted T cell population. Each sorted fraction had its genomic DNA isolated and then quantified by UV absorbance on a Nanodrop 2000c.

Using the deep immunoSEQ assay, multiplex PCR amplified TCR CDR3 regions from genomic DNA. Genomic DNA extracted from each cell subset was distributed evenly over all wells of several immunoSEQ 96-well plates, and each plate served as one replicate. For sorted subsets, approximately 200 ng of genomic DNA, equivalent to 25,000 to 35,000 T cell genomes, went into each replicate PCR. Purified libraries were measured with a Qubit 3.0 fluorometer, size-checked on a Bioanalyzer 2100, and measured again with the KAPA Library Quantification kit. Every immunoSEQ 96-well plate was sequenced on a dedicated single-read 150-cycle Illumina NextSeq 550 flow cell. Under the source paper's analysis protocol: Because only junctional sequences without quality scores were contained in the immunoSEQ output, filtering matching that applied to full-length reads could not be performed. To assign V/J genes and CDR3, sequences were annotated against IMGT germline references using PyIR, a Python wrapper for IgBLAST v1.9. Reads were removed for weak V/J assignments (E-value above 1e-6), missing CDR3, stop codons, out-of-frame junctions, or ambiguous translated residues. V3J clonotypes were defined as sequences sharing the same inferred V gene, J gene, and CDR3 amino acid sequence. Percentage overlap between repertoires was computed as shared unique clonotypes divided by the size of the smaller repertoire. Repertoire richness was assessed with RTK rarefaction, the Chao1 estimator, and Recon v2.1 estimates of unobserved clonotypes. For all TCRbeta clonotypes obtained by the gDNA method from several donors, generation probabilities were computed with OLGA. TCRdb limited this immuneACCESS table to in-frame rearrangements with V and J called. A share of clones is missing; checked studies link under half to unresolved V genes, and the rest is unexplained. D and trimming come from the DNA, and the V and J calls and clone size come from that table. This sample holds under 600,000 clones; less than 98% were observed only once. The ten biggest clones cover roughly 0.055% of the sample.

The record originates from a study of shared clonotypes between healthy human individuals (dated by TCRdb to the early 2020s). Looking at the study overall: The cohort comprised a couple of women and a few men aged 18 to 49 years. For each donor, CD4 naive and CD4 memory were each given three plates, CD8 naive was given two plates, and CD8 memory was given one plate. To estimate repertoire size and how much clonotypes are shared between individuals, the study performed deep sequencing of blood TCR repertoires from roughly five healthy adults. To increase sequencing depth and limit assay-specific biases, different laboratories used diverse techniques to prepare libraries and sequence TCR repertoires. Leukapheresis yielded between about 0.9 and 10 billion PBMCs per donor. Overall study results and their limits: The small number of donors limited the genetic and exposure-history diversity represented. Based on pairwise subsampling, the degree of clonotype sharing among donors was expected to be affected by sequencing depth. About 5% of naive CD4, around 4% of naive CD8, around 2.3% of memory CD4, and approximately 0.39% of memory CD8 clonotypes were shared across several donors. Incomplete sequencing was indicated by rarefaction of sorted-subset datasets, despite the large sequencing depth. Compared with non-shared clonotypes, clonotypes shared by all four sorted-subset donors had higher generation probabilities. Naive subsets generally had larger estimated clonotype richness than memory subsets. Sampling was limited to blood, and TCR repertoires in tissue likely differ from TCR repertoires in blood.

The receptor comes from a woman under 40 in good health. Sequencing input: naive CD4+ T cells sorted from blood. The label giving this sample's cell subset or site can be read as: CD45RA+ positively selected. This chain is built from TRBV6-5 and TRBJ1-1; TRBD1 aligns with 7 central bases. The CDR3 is CASSFDRVEEAFF. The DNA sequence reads TGTGCCAGCAGCTTCGACAGGGTTGAGGAGGCTTTCTTT.